This TCR beta chain was captured in a study of identical twins. Study findings and constraints: Out-of-frame alpha sequences shared by twins were enriched for low generation probability.

TCRdb ran MiXCR on the 5' RACE reads and lists one entry per CDR3 protein. The table has some 600,000 distinct CDR3 sequences, about 7% seen once. A note on this clonotype: No antigen is known for it.

The V segment lost 5 bases and the J segment 5 bases; nucleotides outside the gene matches: 8. CDR1 LNHNV and CDR2 YYDKDF come from the germline V gene (reference sequence). CDR3 length: 17 residues. These data were likewise used in another study, on yellow fever vaccine responses in identical twins. That paper notes: Twins' vaccine T cell responses reportedly seemed partly convergent and partly personalized.

The source is a woman aged 18-29 years in good health. Sequencing was performed on PBMCs. The chain carries TRBV15 and TRBJ2-2; 13 bases agree with TRBD2. The DNA of the CDR3 is TGTGCCACCAGCCGGCGGACTAGCGGGGGAATTACCGGGGAGCTGTTTTTT. Residues: CATSRRTSGGITGELFF. Drawing the rest from reference TRBV15 and TRBJ2-2, the complete variable domain is DAMVIQNPRYQVTQFGKPVTLSCSQTLNHNVMYWYQQKSSQAPKLLFHYYDKDFNNEADTPDNFQSRRPNTSFCFLDIRSPGLGDTAMYLCATSRRTSGGITGELFFGEGSRLTVL.